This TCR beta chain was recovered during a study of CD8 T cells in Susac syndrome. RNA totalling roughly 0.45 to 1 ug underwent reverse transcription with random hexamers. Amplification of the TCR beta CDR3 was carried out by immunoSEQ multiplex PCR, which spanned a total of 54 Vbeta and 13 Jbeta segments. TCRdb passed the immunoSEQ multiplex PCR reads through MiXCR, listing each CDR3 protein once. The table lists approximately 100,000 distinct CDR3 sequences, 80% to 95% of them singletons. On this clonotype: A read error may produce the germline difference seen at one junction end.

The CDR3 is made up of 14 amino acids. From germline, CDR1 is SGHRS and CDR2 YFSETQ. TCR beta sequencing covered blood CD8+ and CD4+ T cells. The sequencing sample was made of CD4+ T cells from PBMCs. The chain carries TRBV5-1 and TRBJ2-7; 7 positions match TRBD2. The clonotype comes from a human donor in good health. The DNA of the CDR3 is TGCGCCAGCAACTTGGGGACTATGGGATACGAGCAGTACTTC. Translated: CASNLGTMGYEQYF.